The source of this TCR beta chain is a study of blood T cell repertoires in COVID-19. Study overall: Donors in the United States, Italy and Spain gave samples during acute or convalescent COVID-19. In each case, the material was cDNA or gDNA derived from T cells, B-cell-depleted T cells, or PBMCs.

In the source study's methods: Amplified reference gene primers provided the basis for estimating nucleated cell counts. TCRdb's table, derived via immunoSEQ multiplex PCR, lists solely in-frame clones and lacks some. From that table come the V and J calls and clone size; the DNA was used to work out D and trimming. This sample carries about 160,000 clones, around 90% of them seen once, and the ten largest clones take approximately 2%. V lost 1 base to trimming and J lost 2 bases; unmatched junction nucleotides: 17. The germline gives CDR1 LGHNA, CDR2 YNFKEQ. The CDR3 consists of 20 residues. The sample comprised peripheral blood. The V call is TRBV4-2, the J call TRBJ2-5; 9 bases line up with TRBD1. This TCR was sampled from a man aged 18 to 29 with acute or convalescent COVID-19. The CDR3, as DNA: TGTGCCAGCAGCCAAGGGGGTTGGGGGACAGGGAAGACGATACAAGAGACCCAGTACTTC. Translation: CASSQGGWGTGKTIQETQYF.